Below, 9 T cell receptor beta chains from the same sample are listed, as sequenced in a study of cytomegalovirus exposure and HLA in healthy donors. PCR amplification relied on 60 Vbeta primers (plus 13 Jbeta primers). Sequencing was performed with immunoSEQ multiplex PCR; in TCRdb, only in-frame clones are kept and a portion is missing. The sample holds fewer than 250,000 clones, about four fifths seen once. Input material: PBMCs. These receptors originate from a woman aged 50 to 60 in good health and CMV-seronegative.

J is TRBJ2-7 and V is TRBV21-1; TRBD1, as called in the table, went unchecked against the DNA. TRBV21-1 constitutes a pseudogene. This CDR3 is 16 amino acids long. CDR3 sequence (DNA): TGTGCCAGCAGCGCCAACCTGCGACAGGGCTCCTACGAGCAGTACTTC. This encodes CASSANLRQGSYEQYF.

The chain links TRBV28 to TRBJ1-1, with D possibly being TRBD1 (6 bases). V lost 7 bases and J 1 base, leaving 13 bases between the germline ends. CDR1 and CDR2 (germline): MDHEN, SYDVKM. The CDR3 length is 14 residues. The CDR3: CASTLGQPNTEAFF. CDR3 DNA sequence: TGTGCCAGCACCCTTGGACAGCCGAACACTGAAGCTTTCTTT.

The V and J genes are TRBV7-2 and TRBJ2-1; D is possibly TRBD2 (5 bases). CDR1 is SGHTA, CDR2 FQGNSA, per germline. The CDR3 has 14 residues. The V end lost 5 bases, the J end lost 7 bases, and 15 bases lay between the germline ends. As DNA, the CDR3 is TGTGCCAGCAGCGGACGGAACGGCGGGAATGAGCAGTTCTTC. The encoded protein is CASSGRNGGNEQFF.

This chain connects TRBV4-1 to TRBJ2-1; 12 nucleotides agree with TRBD2. In germline, CDR1 is MGHRA, CDR2 YSYEKL. V lost 4 bases, J lost 2 bases, and 6 bases stayed unmatched. This CDR3 region has 17 residues. CDR3 amino acids: CASSPRLAGVTYNEQFF. The DNA of the CDR3 is TGCGCCAGCAGCCCCCGACTAGCGGGAGTAACCTACAATGAGCAGTTCTTC.

This chain links TRBV2 with TRBJ1-5; D gene uncertain. Deletions cut 6 bases from V and 2 bases from J, with 17 bases between. The CDR3 is made up of 16 amino acids. CDR1 and CDR2 (germline): SNHLY, FYNNEI. The CDR3 loop reads CASRLNSGWGNQPQHF. The DNA of the CDR3 is TGTGCCAGCAGACTGAATTCGGGATGGGGCAATCAGCCCCAGCATTTT.

The chain has TRBV19 and TRBJ1-3; 7 bases are shared with TRBD1. The CDR3 runs to 14 residues. The V gene end was trimmed by 7 bases and the J gene end by 2 bases; junction bases not matched to a gene: 5. Germline CDR1 is LNHDA and CDR2 is SQIVND (reference sequence). CDR3 region: CASISTGTGNTIYF. As DNA, the CDR3 is TGTGCCAGTATCTCGACAGGGACTGGAAACACCATATATTTT. The whole variable domain, remainder taken from reference TRBV19 and TRBJ1-3, is DGGITQSPKYLFRKEGQNVTLSCEQNLNHDAMYWYRQDPGQGLRLIYYSQIVNDFQKGDIAEGYSVSREKKESFPLTVTSAQKNPTAFYLCASISTGTGNTIYFGEGSWLTVV.

V usage is TRBV19 and J usage is TRBJ2-7; TRBD1 agrees at 7 bases. Trimming cost V 5 bases and J 0 bases; bases outside gene matches: 13. Germline CDR1 is LNHDA and CDR2 is SQIVND (reference sequence). The CDR3 has 17 residues. CDR3 nucleotide sequence: TGTGCCAGTAGTGATCCGGGACAGCTATCGAACTCCTACGAGCAGTACTTC. Its protein product is CASSDPGQLSNSYEQYF.

V gene TRBV2 combines with J gene TRBJ2-1; no definite D call. Germline V gene data show CDR1 as SNHLY and CDR2 as FYNNEI. This CDR3 comprises 13 residues. Trimming removed 4 bases from V and 4 bases from J, with 8 bases in between. CDR3 protein: CASSAQVYNEQFF. CDR3 sequence (DNA): TGTGCCAGCAGTGCGCAGGTTTACAATGAGCAGTTCTTC.

The rearrangement joins TRBV7-9 to TRBJ1-2; D is possibly TRBD1 (6 bases). This CDR3 is built from 14 residues. Germline CDR1 and CDR2: SEHNR and FQNEAQ (reference sequence). V lost 3 bases to trimming and J lost 7 bases, with 15 bases between them. DNA of the CDR3: TGTGCCAGCAGCTTCATGGGGGCCAACCGTGGCTACACCTTC. It encodes CASSFMGANRGYTF.